Included here is one T cell receptor beta chain sequence, with context. Its antigen remains undetermined. The record has no base qualities; no much larger clone is one base away. Participants were included only if at least one PBMC sample before ART initiation and at least two post-ART samples were available. Every participant with HIV received treatment in the United States of America. Cryopreserved samples of about 0.95-11 million PBMC were thawed and washed before DNA extraction. At the time of the earliest PBMC sample, participants with HIV were aged between about 23 and 54 years. Per participant, PBMC samples came from 1-4 timepoints prior to ART initiation and 2-8 timepoints following ART initiation, for a median of 7 samples. For every participant, serial HIV viral load, CD4+ T-cell count, ART history and demographic data were obtained. Genomic DNA was extracted from unsorted PBMC with a Qiagen kit on a QIAcube, processed in batches of 12 samples.

This entry is derived from a study of long-term antiretroviral therapy in people with HIV (dated by TCRdb to between 2021 and 2024). General notes on the study: The earliest samples were collected approximately a decade before the 2015 WHO recommendation for immediate ART, a period when ART was typically delayed until CD4 counts fell. The cohort contributed over 150 cryopreserved PBMC samples from around 30 adults with confirmed HIV infection, collected serially over a mean of approximately 6 years (range 1-12). Test extractions of a monoclonal T-cell line alongside approximately 34 polyclonal samples showed no cross-contamination during QIAcube processing. This retrospective serial study examined whether starting ART and sustained HIV suppression were associated with changes in the composition and diversity of the TRB repertoire in peripheral blood. About 40% of the roughly 30 participants with HIV were female. Here is what the overall study found, with its caveats: The repertoire was dominated across all time points by expanded TRB clones identified before ART initiation, although this dominance was seen to fluctuate and to decrease in many PLHIV after ART. Inferences about post-ART repertoire changes were limited because no data were available on ART adherence, viral resistance or therapy changes. CDR3 length ranges in HIV repertoires were narrower than in controls, and network structure suggested an antigen-experienced repertoire with only a slight naive shift after ART. Since PBMC availability was limited, sequencing covered only the TCR beta chain, with no alpha chain pairing. The samples span the years 2004 to 2017, and the ART regimens used may be less effective than current regimens. ART initiation was associated with a significant increase in TRB diversity, but diversity stayed significantly below transplant donor controls even after long-term ART. Because cell numbers in pre-ART samples were limited, unsorted PBMC were profiled instead of sorted CD4+ and CD8+ T cells.

The immunoSEQ hsTCRB v3.0 assay was used at survey level resolution to sequence the TRB variable region. The target sequencing depth for TRB was about 40,000-55,000 T-cell genomes per sample. An Illumina MiSeq with a v3 150-cycle kit was used to sequence the pooled TRB libraries. Turning to the authors' computational methods: Repertoire analysis ran in R within a reproducible Nextflow workflow covering QC, data transformation and analysis. Custom analyses were implemented in LymphoSeq2, an R package for AIRR-Seq data exploration. After excluding a handful of samples that yielded fewer than 5000 total TRB sequences, fewer than 200 HIV repertoires remained for analysis. Among the 190 or so HIV repertoires that were kept, some 61 were collected before ART initiation and more than 120 were collected after ART initiation. Repertoires were downsampled to 5000 TRB nucleotide sequences, with summary statistics averaged over 100 downsampling iterations. TRB sequences were retained for analysis only if CDR3 regions of at least seven amino acids were present. Diversity was measured with a Shannon entropy-derived clonality score and the Gini coefficient. In the repertoire networks, any two of the top 5000 CDR3 amino acid sequences were linked whenever the two sequences differed by an edit distance of one. For TRB CDR3 amino acid sequences, GLIPH2 was used to predict antigen specificity groups and MHC restriction. To flag known CMV, EBV, HIV or tissue antigen associations, CDR3 amino acid sequences were matched against VDJdb and McPAS-TCR. Pre-ART, post-ART and control groups were compared with Wilcoxon signed-rank tests and Holm-Bonferroni correction. TCRdb obtained this table from immuneACCESS and retained in-frame rearrangements with V and J assigned. These tables miss some clones; where compared with another copy, unresolved V genes account for less than half of the shortfall, and the remainder is unexplained. The DNA gave D and trimming, while V, J and clone size come from that table. Here the sample has 30,000 to 40,000 clones; roughly 80% occur a single time. Clones ranked in the top ten supply about 5.2% of the sample.

The receptor was derived from a young man with HIV. Material: unsorted PBMCs, obtained 1.5 years after starting antiretroviral therapy.

The sequenced DNA is TGTGCCAGCTCACCGGCAAGGGGCACTGAAGCTTTCTTT. Its protein is CASSPARGTEAFF. This chain is built from TRBV18 and TRBJ1-1; matching of 5 bases hints at TRBD1 as the D gene. CDR1 KGHSH and CDR2 LQKENI are derived from the germline V gene. V loses 3 bases, J loses 4 bases, and the germline ends lie 9 bases apart. The CDR3 numbers 13 residues from cysteine through phenylalanine. Left in the record is the CDR3 DNA by itself, 39 bases read in frame from the first base. The entire variable domain, with the stretches around the CDR3 drawn from the reference TRBV18 and TRBJ1-1 proteins, is NAGVMQNPRHLVRRRGQEARLRCSPMKGHSHVYWYRQLPEEGLKFMVYLQKENIIDESGMPKERFSAEFPKEGPSILRIQQVVRGDSAAYFCASSPARGTEAFFGQGTRLTVV.